This is a list of T cell receptor beta chains from one sample in a study of blood T cell repertoires in COVID-19. The repertoire was sequenced with immunoSEQ multiplex PCR; TCRdb's copy has only in-frame clones and lacks some. The repertoire consists of about 150,000 clones, with about 85% occurring once and the leading ten covering approximately 4.1%. Sequences were obtained from peripheral blood. Every receptor here comes from a woman between 55 and 75 years old with active or convalescent COVID-19. The CDR3 runs from the conserved cysteine through the conserved F or W. Fields, in order: J gene, clone size, D gene, V gene, CDR3 protein, CDR3 DNA. The D gene is left open where the match is weak. The size of a clone is reported for some rows only, either as once, few or many, or as a class for expanded clones.

>TRBJ1-4|-|TRBD1|TRBV9
CASSVAATGVNEKLFF
TGTGCCAGCAGCGTAGCGGCGACAGGGGTAAATGAAAAACTGTTTTTT
>TRBJ2-3|-|TRBD2|TRBV6-2/TRBV6-3
CASSRDYSSTDTQYF
TGTGCCAGCAGCCGGGACTATTCTAGCACAGATACGCAGTATTTT
>TRBJ2-7|few|-|TRBV5-6
CASSLVSEQYF
TGTGCCAGCAGCTTGGTCTCCGAGCAGTACTTC
>TRBJ1-1|-|TRBD1|TRBV12-3/TRBV12-4
CASSSLQGEAFF
TGTGCCAGCAGTTCCCTACAGGGGGAAGCTTTCTTT
>TRBJ1-3|-|-|TRBV6-2/TRBV6-3
CASSLAGTGNTIYF
TGTGCCAGCAGTTTGGCAGGGACTGGAAACACCATATATTTT
>TRBJ1-1|few|-|TRBV19
CASSRGNTEAFF
TGTGCCAGTAGCAGGGGTAACACTGAAGCTTTCTTT
>TRBJ2-7|-|TRBD1|TRBV10-3
CAALSGTGYYEQYF
TGTGCCGCACTCAGCGGGACAGGGTACTACGAGCAGTACTTC
>TRBJ2-7|-|TRBD1|TRBV7-2
CASSSGTGGNEQYF
TGTGCCAGCAGCTCCGGGACAGGGGGCAACGAGCAGTACTTC
>TRBJ1-1|-|TRBD1|TRBV10-3
CAISADRAGTEAFF
TGTGCCATCAGTGCGGACAGGGCTGGCACTGAAGCTTTCTTT
>TRBJ1-1|-|-|TRBV7-2
CASSLSVDREAFF
TGTGCCAGCAGCTTATCAGTCGACAGGGAAGCTTTCTTT
>TRBJ2-7|-|TRBD1|TRBV6-6
CASSYPGQVYEQYF
TGTGCCAGCAGTTACCCGGGACAGGTCTACGAGCAGTACTTC
>TRBJ1-2|-|-|TRBV7-9
CASSLNIPANYGYTF
TGTGCCAGCAGCTTAAACATACCAGCTAACTATGGCTACACCTTC